These 32 T cell receptor beta chains came from one sample sequenced in a study of blood T cells in healthy people across ages. For the second PCR, which ran for roughly 6 to 11 cycles, a sample-barcoded 5' primer and a J-beta primer mix were used. TCRdb recomputed calls from the 5' RACE reads with MiXCR, one row per CDR3 protein. The sample shows around 870,000 distinct CDR3 sequences, under 35% of them seen only once. Sequenced input: blood. These TCRs come from a woman of 80 years or more in good health.

A remark on this clonotype: Germline and junction disagree at one end, which may indicate a read error. This chain's CDR3 is CASSPRTDQANYGHTF. CDR3 nucleotide sequence: TGTGCCAGCAGCCCGCGGACGGACCAAGCTAACTATGGCCACACCTTC. The rearrangement joins TRBV7-8 to TRBJ1-2; D uncertain. This CDR3 comprises 16 residues. The germline V gene has CDR1 SGHVS and CDR2 FQNEAQ.

This clonotype was counted a single time. The J gene is TRBJ2-3, the V gene TRBV7-3; D perhaps matches TRBD2 (6 bases). Trimming took 0 bases from V and 8 from J, leaving 6 bases between them. Germline CDR1 and CDR2: SGHTA and FQGTGA. CDR3 length: 12 amino acids. The CDR3 DNA follows: TGTGCCAGCAGCTTAACGCGGGGTACGCAGTATTTT. Protein: CASSLTRGTQYF.

Comment on this clonotype: One base away lies a much larger clone, so this may be a sequencing read error. No conserved phenylalanine or tryptophan ends this CDR3, so it is likely a read error. The genes are TRBV7-9 and TRBJ2-5; D is tentatively TRBD1 or TRBD2 (5 bases each). The germline gives CDR1 SEHNR, CDR2 FQNEAQ (reference sequence). The CDR3 is 16 amino acids. V lost 6 bases and J 2 bases, leaving 19 bases between the germline ends. The CDR3 protein is CASRSRRGEHQETQYL. For the CDR3, the DNA is TGTGCCAGCAGATCTCGCCGAGGGGAACATCAAGAGACCCAGTACTTA.

This clonotype was picked up many times. The CDR3 sequence: CASSQAGTSFSGANVLTF. Written as DNA, the CDR3 is TGTGCCAGCAGCCAAGCCGGGACCTCATTCTCTGGGGCCAACGTCCTGACTTTC. The gene calls are TRBV14 and TRBJ2-6, with D possibly being TRBD1 or TRBD2 (5 bases each). V lost 1 base, J lost 0 bases, and 13 bases lay in between. The CDR3 spans 18 residues. The germline V gene has CDR1 SGHDN and CDR2 FVKESK.

This clonotype was observed many times. V is TRBV20-1 and J is TRBJ1-2, with D uncertain. The V gene's germline CDR1 is DFQATT and CDR2 SNEGSKA (reference sequence). CDR3 length: 8 amino acids. The CDR3 is CSVYGYTF. CDR3 in DNA: TGCAGCGTCTATGGCTACACCTTC.

This clonotype was counted ten times or more. A junction boundary mismatches the germline segment, possibly from a read error. The rearrangement joins TRBV3-1 to TRBJ2-1; 12 positions match TRBD2. The germline V gene encodes CDR1 LGHDT and CDR2 YNNKEL (reference sequence). The CDR3 loop spans 15 amino acids. The CDR3 DNA sequence: TGCGCCAGCAGTCCTCTAGCGGGGGGGTACAATGAGCAGTTCTTC. Its translation is CASSPLAGGYNEQFF.

Notes on this clonotype: The germline gene is not matched at one end of the junction; a read error may be the cause. This chain connects TRBV12-3 or TRBV12-4 to TRBJ2-1; D may be TRBD1 (6 bases). There are 12 residues in the CDR3. In DNA, the CDR3 is TGTGCCAGCAGCTTAGGACAGCAGAAGCAGTTCTTC. It translates to CASSLGQQKQFF.

This clonotype came up a few times. This chain links TRBV12-3 or TRBV12-4 with TRBJ2-1; 8 positions agree with TRBD1. CDR3 size: 16 residues. V shed 6 bases, J shed 4 bases, and the junction held 11 bases outside the gene matches. This CDR3 reads CASRGLDRGVYNEQFF. In nucleotides, the CDR3 is TGTGCCAGCAGGGGGCTCGACAGGGGCGTTTACAATGAGCAGTTCTTC.

V and J are TRBV7-2 and TRBJ1-6, with D maybe TRBD1 (6 bases). Germline assignment: CDR1 SGHTA and CDR2 FQGNSA. Between the trimmed V and J ends, which lost 2 bases and 8 bases, there was a span of 13 bases. CDR3 size: 15 residues. The CDR3 loop is CASSLLGTSHSPLHF. Written as DNA, the CDR3 is TGTGCCAGCAGCTTATTAGGGACATCGCATTCACCCCTCCACTTT.

The chain joins TRBV7-2 to TRBJ1-2; TRBD1 is a possible D gene (6 bases). The CDR3 is 15 residues long. The V gene's germline CDR1 is SGHTA and CDR2 FQGNSA. Trimming stripped 4 bases from V and 0 bases from J, with 12 bases between. In DNA form, the CDR3 reads TGTGCCAGCAGCTCACAGGGAGCGGCTAACTATGGCTACACCTTC. Residues: CASSSQGAANYGYTF.

This sequence joins TRBV5-1 and TRBJ2-5; D gene unclear. Per the germline V gene, CDR1 is SGHRS and CDR2 is YFSETQ. This CDR3 spans 15 amino acids. The V gene lost 4 bases and the J gene lost 2 bases, with 15 bases spanning the gap. The CDR3 sequence: CASSPLYSHQETQYF. The CDR3 DNA reads as TGCGCCAGCAGCCCTTTATACAGCCATCAAGAGACCCAGTACTTC. Looking up the rest from reference TRBV5-1 and TRBJ2-5 gives the full variable domain: KAGVTQTPRYLIKTRGQQVTLSCSPISGHRSVSWYQQTPGQGLQFLFEYFSETQRNKGNFPGRFSGRQFSNSRSEMNVSTLELGDSALYLCASSPLYSHQETQYFGPGTRLLVL.

Remarks on this clonotype: A read error may explain this, as a much larger clone is one base away. V gene TRBV5-1 combines with J gene TRBJ2-5; no clear D gene. The germline CDR1 and CDR2 sequences are SGHRS and YFSETQ. The CDR3 has 15 amino acids. Trimming removed 0 bases from V and 11 bases from J, with 20 bases in between. The CDR3 spells CASSLEAWKYNEQYF. DNA for the CDR3: TGCGCCAGCAGCTTGGAAGCGTGGAAGTACAATGAGCAGTACTTC.

In this sample, this clonotype turned up a few times. The chain couples TRBV6-4 to TRBJ2-1, with TRBD1 matching over 10 bases. Trimming cost V 0 bases and J 6 bases; bases outside gene matches: 2. Germline loops: CDR1 MRHNA, CDR2 SNTAGT. The CDR3 loop spans 15 amino acids. In DNA form, the CDR3 reads TGTGCCAGCAGTGACTCTCGGACAGGGGGCAATGAGCAGTTCTTC. Translated, it gives CASSDSRTGGNEQFF.

This clonotype was counted only a few times. The rearrangement links TRBV20-1 to TRBJ2-1, with unresolved D. Germline V gives CDR1 DFQATT, CDR2 SNEGSKA (reference sequence). Deletions cut 4 bases from V and 0 bases from J, with 10 bases between. The CDR3 consists of 14 residues. The DNA for the CDR3 is TGCAGTGCTAACCTAGATAGCTCCTACAATGAGCAGTTCTTC. As protein: CSANLDSSYNEQFF.

The chain employs TRBV9 and TRBJ1-1; TRBD1 might be the D (6 bases). Trimming removed 0 bases at V and 3 bases at J, with 12 bases between. CDR1 SGDLS and CDR2 YYNGEE come from the germline V gene. This CDR3 is 15 amino acids long. CDR3 amino acids: CASSVGGGSYTEAFF. The DNA for the CDR3 is TGTGCCAGCAGCGTAGGAGGGGGTTCGTACACTGAAGCTTTCTTT.

This clonotype has ten or more counts. The chain links TRBV9 to TRBJ1-2; a weak D match, TRBD1 (5 bases). Trimming cost V 0 bases and J 1 base, with 16 bases left between them. Germline V gene data show CDR1 as SGDLS and CDR2 as YYNGEE. The CDR3 has 17 residues. In DNA, the CDR3 is TGTGCCAGCAGCGTAGACACTTCAGGGATAAGTAACTATGGCTACACCTTC. This translates into CASSVDTSGISNYGYTF. The complete variable domain, with remaining parts taken from reference TRBV9 and TRBJ1-2, reads DSGVTQTPKHLITATGQRVTLRCSPRSGDLSVYWYQQSLDQGLQFLIQYYNGEERAKGNILERFSAQQFPDLHSELNLSSLELGDSALYFCASSVDTSGISNYGYTFGSGTRLTVV.

This clonotype was seen at least ten times. The V and J genes are TRBV29-1 and TRBJ2-7, with TRBD1 identical over 7 bases. J gave up 6 bases and V 5 bases, and 16 bases lay outside the gene matches. Germline CDR1 and CDR2: SQVTM and ANQGSEA. This CDR3 is 15 amino acids long. CDR3 loop: CSVSPGTALRSEQYF. The CDR3 nucleotides are TGCAGCGTTTCACCCGGGACAGCCCTTAGGAGCGAGCAGTACTTC.

The chain employs TRBV20-1 and TRBJ1-1; D perhaps matches TRBD1 (6 bases). The CDR3 covers 14 residues. The V gene lost 1 base and the J gene lost 0 bases, with 9 bases spanning the gap. Germline V CDR1 and CDR2: DFQATT, SNEGSKA (reference sequence). CDR3 nucleotides: TGCAGTGCTAGAGTGGGGGCAATGAACACTGAAGCTTTCTTT. This encodes CSARVGAMNTEAFF.

This clonotype has ten or more counts. The chain employs TRBV6-2 or TRBV6-3 and TRBJ2-6; 7 bases map to TRBD1. V dropped 2 bases and J dropped 0; count of bases not matched to a gene: 4. Germline CDR1 is MNHEY and CDR2 is SVGEGT. The CDR3 loop spans 17 amino acids. CDR3 in DNA: TGTGCCAGCAGTTACGCGACAGGGTACTCTGGGGCCAACGTCCTGACTTTC. Amino acid sequence: CASSYATGYSGANVLTF.

This chain joins TRBV6-5 and TRBJ2-1, with 9 bases fitting TRBD2. Unmatched junction bases numbered 9, after V lost 0 bases and J lost 3 bases. The CDR3 runs 18 residues. CDR1 is MNHEY, CDR2 SVGAGI, per germline. The CDR3 nucleotides read TGTGCCAGCAGTTACTCGGGCCTTAGCGGGGGATTCTACAATGAGCAGTTCTTC. It translates to CASSYSGLSGGFYNEQFF.

V gene TRBV7-9 combines with J gene TRBJ1-2, with 9 bases fitting TRBD1. In germline, CDR1 is SEHNR, CDR2 FQNEAQ (reference sequence). CDR3 length: 15 amino acids. Trimming at V came to 6 bases and at J to 2 bases, leaving 7 bases not matched to a gene. CDR3 DNA sequence: TGTGCCAGCAGGCCCCCGACAGGGGGAAACTATGGCTACACCTTC. Its translation is CASRPPTGGNYGYTF.

The rearrangement uses TRBV24-1 and TRBJ2-7; D remains unclear. The DNA end favors TRBJ2-5, so the J call may be wrong. CDR1 and CDR2 from the germline V gene are KGHDR and SFDVKD. CDR3 length equals 14 residues. Here the CDR3 reads CATSDWPSETTQYF. The CDR3 nucleotides are TGTGCCACCAGTGATTGGCCATCAGAGACGACCCAGTACTTC.

Comments on this clonotype: A much bigger clone sits one base away, suggesting this may be a read error. V gene TRBV7-9 combines with J gene TRBJ2-5; D not resolved. V was clipped by 5 bases and J by 0 bases, with 10 bases between them. The CDR3 loop spans 14 amino acids. The V gene's germline CDR1 is SEHNR and CDR2 FQNEAQ (reference sequence). The CDR3: CASSAAGHQETQYF. The DNA of the CDR3 is TGTGCCAGCAGCGCAGCCGGGCACCAAGAGACCCAGTACTTC.

This clonotype was recorded many times. The chain has TRBV7-2 and TRBJ1-2, with a weak D call TRBD1 (6 bases). CDR1 and CDR2 from the germline V gene are SGHTA and FQGNSA. Trimming shortened V by 5 bases and J by 4 bases, and 23 bases separated the two germline ends. CDR3 size: 17 residues. DNA for the CDR3: TGTGCCAGCAGCCCTGATTATGCTCAAGGGGGGAGCTATGGCTACACCTTC. This translates into CASSPDYAQGGSYGYTF.

V gene TRBV12-3 or TRBV12-4 combines with J gene TRBJ2-3; D is uncertain. Trimming shortened V by 6 bases and J by 6 bases, and 13 bases separated the two germline ends. The CDR3 loop spans 13 amino acids. As DNA, the CDR3 is TGTGCCAGCAGAGGAGTGAGTGCTGATACGCAGTATTTT. Encoded protein: CASRGVSADTQYF.

The gene calls are TRBV20-1 and TRBJ2-5, with 9 bases matching TRBD2. V lost 2 bases and J lost 4; bases outside the gene matches: 11. The CDR3 spans 16 residues. Germline CDR1 and CDR2: DFQATT and SNEGSKA (reference sequence). CDR3 nucleotides: TGCAGTGCTAGACGAGACCTAGCGGGATCTCGAGAGACCCAGTACTTC. Residues: CSARRDLAGSRETQYF.

About this clonotype itself: Given a much more abundant clone one base away, this may be a read error. This chain links TRBV6-2 or TRBV6-3 with TRBJ2-3; 7 nucleotides agree with TRBD1. J was trimmed by 4 bases and V by 6 bases; bases with no gene match: 16. Germline-derived CDR1 and CDR2 are MNHEY and SVGEGT. The CDR3 is 17 amino acids. CDR3 in DNA: TGTGCCAGCAGCTGTGAACCCCGACAGGGTGGCTCAGATACGCAGTATTTT. Translating gives CASSCEPRQGGSDTQYF.

This clonotype appeared many times. The chain combines TRBV12-3 or TRBV12-4 with TRBJ1-5, with 8 bases aligning to TRBD1. The CDR3 is 15 amino acids. After removal of 6 bases from V and 4 bases from J, the junction contained 8 bases not matched to a gene. The DNA for the CDR3 is TGTGCCAGCAGATTAACAGGGGGGAGGAATCAGCCCCAGCATTTT. Translation gives CASRLTGGRNQPQHF.

In the case of this clonotype: Given the absence of the conserved phenylalanine or tryptophan at the CDR3 end, a read error is likely. The chain recombines TRBV5-1 with TRBJ2-3; the D gene could be TRBD1 or TRBD2 (5 bases each). The CDR3 is 13 amino acids. The V gene lost 4 bases and the J gene lost 9 bases, with 15 bases spanning the gap. Germline CDR1 and CDR2: SGHRS and YFSETQ. CDR3 sequence: CASSPSWGKTQYS. The CDR3 DNA reads as TGCGCCAGCAGCCCCTCGTGGGGGAAGACGCAGTATTCT.

This clonotype has a count of ten or more. The gene calls are TRBV13 and TRBJ2-5; possibly TRBD2 for D (7 bases). V was cut by 1 base and J by 9 bases, with 18 bases left in between. In germline, CDR1 is PRHDT, CDR2 FYEKMQ (reference sequence). This CDR3 is 15 amino acids long. The CDR3 DNA is TGTGCCAGCAGCTTAGTCGCGGGGGCTGGTACCCCCCAGTACTTC. Protein sequence: CASSLVAGAGTPQYF.

This clonotype came up many times. The chain uses TRBV12-3 or TRBV12-4 and TRBJ2-1, with TRBD2 as a possible D gene (5 bases). CDR3 length: 11 amino acids. Trimming removed 5 bases at V and 7 bases at J, with 6 bases between. As DNA, the CDR3 is TGTGCCAGCAGTGGCGGGAATGAGCAGTTCTTC. Residues: CASSGGNEQFF.

A remark on this clonotype: A read error is possible here, since a much larger clone lies one base away. This rearrangement joins TRBV6-5 to TRBJ2-5, with a possible D match to TRBD1 (5 bases). The J call is uncertain, as TRBJ2-1 better fits the DNA end. Germline CDR1 reads MNHEY; CDR2 reads SVGAGI. This CDR3 is built from 14 residues. CDR3 sequence reads: CASRKTATQETQFF. In nucleotides, the CDR3 is TGTGCCAGCAGGAAGACAGCCACCCAAGAGACCCAGTTCTTC.